Following are 29 T cell receptor beta chains from one sample sequenced in a study of PD-L1 blockade in urothelial cancer. Assay: immunoSEQ multiplex PCR; the TCRdb copy retains only in-frame clones and omits some. This sample has about 50,000 clones, with approximately 86% found just once. The time point here: peripheral blood 6 weeks after treatment start. This specimen consisted of PBMCs, obtained around atezolizumab (anti-PD-L1) treatment. The source is a man between 60 and 75 years old with urothelial cancer.

The chain joins TRBV7-2 to TRBJ2-5, with 8 bases lining up with TRBD1. This CDR3 region has 18 residues. Germline lookup yields CDR1 SGHTA and CDR2 FQGNSA. Trimming removed 3 bases from V and 5 bases from J; junction bases left unmatched: 17. In nucleotides, the CDR3 is TGTGCCAGCAGCTTTTCCTCGGGGACAGGTCTCCCGAGGGAGACCCAGTACTTC. Amino acid sequence: CASSFSSGTGLPRETQYF.

V and J are TRBV6-4 and TRBJ2-3, with 7 positions matching TRBD2. The germline CDR1 and CDR2 sequences are MRHNA and SNTAGT. Losses at the gene ends were 2 bases for V and 4 bases for J; bases not matched to a gene: 6. The CDR3 is 15 amino acids. CDR3 protein: CASSDRYGGSDTQYF. DNA for the CDR3: TGTGCCAGCAGTGACCGGTACGGGGGGTCAGATACGCAGTATTTT.

The chain has TRBV7-6 and TRBJ1-2; TRBD1 agrees at 9 bases. This CDR3 is built from 13 residues. Per germline, CDR1 SGHVS and CDR2 FNYEAQ. Germline trimming cut 5 bases from V and 8 bases from J; bases unmatched to any gene: 6. This CDR3 is CASSPDRGLGYTF. DNA for the CDR3: TGTGCCAGCAGCCCGGACAGGGGCCTCGGCTACACCTTC.

The genes are TRBV29-1 and TRBJ2-1; D is possibly TRBD1 (6 bases). Trimming shortened V by 5 bases and J by 12 bases, and 17 bases separated the two germline ends. Germline lookup yields CDR1 SQVTM and CDR2 ANQGSEA. This CDR3 region has 12 residues. The CDR3 coding sequence is TGCAGCGTTTTGAAGGACAGTTCGGTGCAGTTCTTC. Translated, it gives CSVLKDSSVQFF.

The gene calls are TRBV18 and TRBJ2-7, with 7 bases fitting TRBD1. The CDR3 sequence is 15 residues long. The V segment lost 6 bases and the J segment 2 bases; nucleotides outside the gene matches: 10. Looked up from germline, CDR1 is KGHSH and CDR2 is LQKENI. The CDR3 nucleotides read TGTGCCAGCTCTGGCGACAGGGCCTATACCTACGAGCAGTACTTC. It specifies CASSGDRAYTYEQYF.

In its sample, this clone was seen a few times. The chain uses TRBV6-1 and TRBJ1-5; no reliable D call. The V gene's germline CDR1 is MNHNS and CDR2 SASEGT. V lost 3 bases and J lost 3, with 12 bases in between. This CDR3 spans 15 amino acids. CDR3 residues: CASSDDRTINQPQHF. For the CDR3, the DNA is TGTGCCAGCAGTGATGACCGGACTATCAATCAGCCCCAGCATTTT.

The chain employs TRBV30 and TRBJ1-4; a possible D gene is TRBD1 (6 bases). This CDR3 comprises 11 residues. Germline loops: CDR1 GTSNPN, CDR2 SVGIG (reference sequence). Deletions cut 2 bases from V and 13 bases from J, with 11 bases between. This chain's CDR3 is CAWSQRGGLFF. The CDR3 region has the DNA TGTGCCTGGAGTCAGAGGGGGGGACTGTTTTTT.

This chain uses TRBV4-1 with TRBJ1-1, with TRBD1 identical over 9 bases. Germline values: CDR1 MGHRA, CDR2 YSYEKL. The ends lost 3 bases at V and 10 bases at J; junction bases unmatched: 3. This CDR3 has 12 residues. For the CDR3, the DNA is TGCGCCAGCAGCCATATGACAGGGGGAGCTTTCTTT. Protein product: CASSHMTGGAFF.

The V and J genes are TRBV15 and TRBJ2-5; 8 nucleotides line up with TRBD1. V was clipped by 3 bases and J by 2 bases; unmatched bases: 11. Germline V CDR1 and CDR2: LNHNV, YYDKDF (reference sequence). The CDR3 contains 17 residues. In nucleotides, the CDR3 is TGTGCCACCAGCAGGGGGGACAGGCTGGAGGGGCAAGAGACCCAGTACTTC. This translates into CATSRGDRLEGQETQYF.

CDR3 bases: TGTGCCAGTAGTATAGACGGTACAGGCGAGCAGTACTTC. Amino acids: CASSIDGTGEQYF. The chain recombines TRBV19 with TRBJ2-7; D perhaps matches TRBD1 (5 bases). Germline-derived CDR1 and CDR2 are LNHDA and SQIVND (reference sequence). The CDR3 loop spans 13 amino acids. V was trimmed by 0 bases and J by 6 bases, leaving 9 bases between them.

The V gene is TRBV30, the J gene TRBJ1-1, with a weak D call TRBD1 (6 bases). Trimming shortened V by 3 bases and J by 6 bases, and 17 bases separated the two germline ends. Per germline, CDR1 GTSNPN and CDR2 SVGIG (reference sequence). The CDR3 runs to 14 residues. The CDR3 DNA follows: TGTGCCTGGAGGTGGGCAGGGGCGGGTGCTGAAGCTTTCTTT. This codes for CAWRWAGAGAEAFF.

J is TRBJ2-6 and V is TRBV6-1; D call uncertain. Germline values: CDR1 MNHNS, CDR2 SASEGT. With 1 base removed from V and 0 bases from J, the gap between germline ends came to 7 bases. The CDR3 runs 16 residues. For the CDR3, the DNA is TGTGCCAGCAGTGAAGGGTGGAGCTCTGGGGCCAACGTCCTGACTTTC. Translated, it gives CASSEGWSSGANVLTF.

This chain links TRBV27 with TRBJ1-5, with 8 nucleotides matching TRBD1. The CDR3 covers 16 residues. The germline CDR1 and CDR2 sequences are MNHEY and SMNVEV (reference sequence). After removal of 5 bases from V and 0 bases from J, the junction contained 6 bases not matched to a gene. Written as DNA, the CDR3 is TGTGCCAGCAGTCCGCGGACAGGGTATAGCAATCAGCCCCAGCATTTT. This gives the protein CASSPRTGYSNQPQHF.

The J gene is TRBJ1-6, the V gene TRBV7-9, with D maybe TRBD1 (5 bases). The CDR3 runs to 14 residues. CDR1 is SEHNR and CDR2 is FQNEAQ in the germline V gene (reference sequence). The germline V and J ends were trimmed by 5 bases and 9 bases, with 14 bases remaining between them. CDR3 residues: CASSRQNYLSPLHF. The CDR3 nucleotides read TGTGCCAGCAGCCGACAGAATTATCTTTCACCCCTCCACTTT.

The rearrangement joins TRBV4-2 to TRBJ2-2, with D possibly being TRBD2 (6 bases). From germline, CDR1 is LGHNA and CDR2 YNFKEQ. Trimming stripped 3 bases from V and 1 base from J, with 18 bases between. There are 18 residues in the CDR3. This CDR3 reads CASSQGSTRGMNTGELFF. The CDR3 nucleotides read TGTGCCAGCAGCCAGGGCTCAACCCGGGGGATGAACACCGGGGAGCTGTTTTTT.

The J gene is TRBJ1-1, the V gene TRBV5-1, with 9 bases identical to TRBD1. J lost 7 bases, V lost 4 bases, and 11 bases had no gene match. CDR3 length equals 15 residues. Germline CDR1 is SGHRS and CDR2 is YFSETQ. CDR3 bases: TGCGCCAGCAGCGGCGGACAGGGGCCGGGACTTGAAGCTTTCTTT. Protein product: CASSGGQGPGLEAFF. Drawing the rest from reference TRBV5-1 and TRBJ1-1, the complete variable domain is KAGVTQTPRYLIKTRGQQVTLSCSPISGHRSVSWYQQTPGQGLQFLFEYFSETQRNKGNFPGRFSGRQFSNSRSEMNVSTLELGDSALYLCASSGGQGPGLEAFFGQGTRLTVV.

This clone was observed a single time. This sequence joins TRBV6-6 and TRBJ2-2, with 10 nucleotides matching TRBD1. CDR3 size: 15 residues. V shed 6 bases, J shed 4 bases, and the junction held 5 bases outside the gene matches. Germline lookup yields CDR1 MNHNY and CDR2 SVGAGI (reference sequence). As DNA, the CDR3 is TGTGCCAGCAGGACCGGGACAGGGGTCACCGGGGAGCTGTTTTTT. Translation gives CASRTGTGVTGELFF.

V and J are TRBV6-1 and TRBJ1-2; a possible D gene is TRBD1 (5 bases). V dropped 5 bases and J dropped 7 bases, with 14 bases sitting between them. Germline V gene data show CDR1 as MNHNS and CDR2 as SASEGT. The length of the CDR3 is 13 residues. The CDR3 DNA reads TGTGCCAGCAGTATCGTCGGGGGGGGTGGCTACACCTTC. Residues: CASSIVGGGGYTF.

The CDR3 sequence is CASSLRAGGDYEQYF. Here the CDR3 DNA reads TGCGCCAGCAGCCTAAGAGCGGGGGGAGACTACGAGCAGTACTTC. V and J are TRBV5-1 and TRBJ2-7; 9 bases line up with TRBD2. The CDR3 runs 15 residues. Trimming cost V 4 bases and J 3 bases; bases outside gene matches: 8. The germline V gene has CDR1 SGHRS and CDR2 YFSETQ.

The chain uses TRBV11-2 and TRBJ1-3, with TRBD1 matching 9 bases. V shed 5 bases and J 3 bases; nucleotides not matched to a gene: 8. In germline, CDR1 is SGHAT, CDR2 FQNNGV. The CDR3 runs 16 residues. The CDR3 loop is CASSRMDRGYGNTIYF. The DNA of the CDR3 is TGTGCCAGCAGCCGAATGGACAGGGGATATGGAAACACCATATATTTT.

This chain connects TRBV6-5 to TRBJ1-1; possible D gene TRBD1, 6 bases. V was trimmed by 0 bases and J by 0 bases, leaving 8 bases between them. This CDR3 spans 15 amino acids. Per the germline V gene, CDR1 is MNHEY and CDR2 is SVGAGI. The CDR3: CASSYSGGLNTEAFF. CDR3 bases: TGTGCCAGCAGTTACTCGGGGGGGCTGAACACTGAAGCTTTCTTT.

The chain combines TRBV5-8 with TRBJ2-3, with TRBD2 matching 9 bases. CDR1 and CDR2 from the germline V gene are SGHTS and YDEGEE. V lost 0 bases and J lost 5; bases outside the gene matches: 7. The CDR3 sequence is 16 residues long. CDR3: CASSLAFSSGVDTQYF. The CDR3 coding sequence is TGTGCCAGCAGCTTGGCCTTTTCTAGCGGGGTAGATACGCAGTATTTT. Using reference TRBV5-8 and TRBJ2-3 for the parts outside the CDR3, the full variable domain is EAGVTQSPTHLIKTRGQQATLRCSPISGHTSVYWYQQALGLGLQFLLWYDEGEERNRGNFPPRFSGRQFPNYSSELNVNALELEDSALYLCASSLAFSSGVDTQYFGPGTRLTVL.

The chain uses TRBV11-2 and TRBJ2-5; D remains ambiguous. The germline gives CDR1 SGHAT, CDR2 FQNNGV. The CDR3 contains 13 residues. Trimming shortened V by 2 bases and J by 1 base, and 5 bases separated the two germline ends. The CDR3 DNA sequence: TGTGCCAGCAGCTTAAACTTCCAAGAGACCCAGTACTTC. This encodes CASSLNFQETQYF.

This clone occurred a few times. V is TRBV14 and J is TRBJ1-1; the D gene is possibly TRBD1 (5 bases). Germline values: CDR1 SGHDN, CDR2 FVKESK. CDR3 size: 16 residues. Trimming removed 1 base at V and 1 base at J, with 13 bases between. The CDR3 loop reads CASSQGSGGGNTEAFF. The DNA for the CDR3 is TGTGCCAGCAGCCAAGGTAGTGGGGGAGGGAACACTGAAGCTTTCTTT.

CDR3: CASSNQGVEYEQYF. CDR3 coding DNA: TGTGCCAGCAGCAATCAGGGGGTAGAGTACGAGCAGTACTTC. The J gene is TRBJ2-7, the V gene TRBV21-1; the D call of TRBD1 is as the table states it, not checked on the DNA. TRBV21-1 counts as a pseudogene. The CDR3 is made up of 14 amino acids.

The chain links TRBV6-1 to TRBJ1-5, with D unclear. This CDR3 has 15 amino acids. Trimming pared 3 bases from V and 6 bases from J, leaving 15 bases between. Germline lookup yields CDR1 MNHNS and CDR2 SASEGT. The CDR3 DNA reads TGTGCCAGCAGTGACAGATGGGAGGCGGGTCAGCCCCAGCATTTT. Translated, it gives CASSDRWEAGQPQHF.

V gene TRBV2 combines with J gene TRBJ2-7, with D perhaps TRBD2 (6 bases). Per germline, CDR1 SNHLY and CDR2 FYNNEI. V lost 7 bases to trimming and J lost 4 bases, with 11 bases between them. This CDR3 is built from 12 residues. CDR3 DNA sequence: TGTGCCAGCAACGGCGGGAATTACGAGCAGTACTTC. Its protein is CASNGGNYEQYF. Complete variable domain (other parts from reference TRBV2 and TRBJ2-7): EPEVTQTPSHQVTQMGQEVILRCVPISNHLYFYWYRQILGQKVEFLVSFYNNEISEKSEIFDDQFSVERPDGSNFTLKIRSTKLEDSAMYFCASNGGNYEQYFGPGTRLTVT.

This rearrangement joins TRBV10-3 to TRBJ2-3; TRBD2 agrees at 12 bases. The CDR3 runs 16 residues. Germline CDR1 and CDR2: ENHRY and SYGVKD. With 7 bases clipped from V and 3 bases from J, the junction kept 8 bases outside the gene matches. The CDR3 sequence: CAIKASGGAGTDTQYF. CDR3 coding DNA: TGTGCCATCAAGGCTAGCGGGGGGGCAGGGACAGATACGCAGTATTTT.

The chain links TRBV30 to TRBJ2-2; 10 bases map to TRBD1. Trimming took 7 bases from V and 5 from J; bases not matched to a gene: 7. The V gene's germline CDR1 is GTSNPN and CDR2 SVGIG (reference sequence). CDR3 length: 14 amino acids. The CDR3 DNA is TGTGCCTCCCCGGGACAGGGGAGGACCGGGGAGCTGTTTTTT. It translates to CASPGQGRTGELFF.